Described below is a single TCR beta chain sequence and its context. The repertoire was sequenced with immunoSEQ multiplex PCR; TCRdb's copy has only in-frame clones and lacks some. The sample has roughly 64,000 clones, about 80% seen once. The CDR3 has 12 residues. V lost 6 bases and J lost 4, with 9 bases in between. CDR1 and CDR2 from the germline V gene are SEHNR and FQNEAQ (reference sequence). This entry is derived from a study of OX40 agonist ivuxolimab in advanced cancers. The receptor's source is an adult with an advanced solid tumor such as melanoma, head and neck, liver or kidney cancer. The chain couples TRBV7-9 to TRBJ2-5; D is unclear. This material consisted of CD4+ or CD8+ T cells sorted from blood, taken in a trial of the OX40 agonist ivuxolimab. For the CDR3, the DNA is TGTGCCAGCAGGATCAATCGAGAGACCCAGTACTTC. Translating gives CASRINRETQYF.